A selection of T cell receptor beta chains follows, all from one sample in a study of blood T cells in healthy people across ages. One entry per CDR3 protein, called by TCRdb with MiXCR from the 5' RACE reads. The table records 550,000 to 700,000 distinct CDR3 sequences, roughly 28% of them present only once. The sequencing sample was made of blood. The receptor source for this set is a woman in her seventies in good health. Each CDR3 is given with its conserved first and last residue. D genes are given only for firm matches. Expanded clones get a size class; other rows say once, few or many, or leave the size out.

j_call clone_size v_call d_call cdr3_nt cdr3_aa
TRBJ1-2 few TRBV6-5 - TGTGCCAGCAGTTACCCGGGAAGGGGCTACACCTTC CASSYPGRGYTF
TRBJ1-2 - TRBV20-1 - TGCAGTGCTCCCTACGGGGGTAACTATGGCTACACCTTC CSAPYGGNYGYTF
TRBJ1-1 once TRBV6-1 - TGTGCCAGCAGTGAAGCGGGGGGTAGGGGTCTTGAAGCTTTCTTT CASSEAGGRGLEAFF
TRBJ2-3 - TRBV20-1 - TGCAGTGCTAGTGACGTGATACAGACCAACACAGATACGCAGTATTTT CSASDVIQTNTDTQYF
TRBJ2-3 few TRBV5-6 - TGTGCCAGCCGGGCGATGAGTCGGGCAGATACGCAGTATTTT CASRAMSRADTQYF
TRBJ2-5 many TRBV7-9 - TGTGCCAGCGGGGAACAAGAGACCCAGTACTTC CASGEQETQYF
TRBJ1-2 few TRBV3-1 - TGTGCCAGCAGACCCGAAGGGAGAGCTAACTATGGCTACACCTTC CASRPEGRANYGYTF
TRBJ2-3 few TRBV7-2 - TGTGCCAGCAGCTTAAACCCCGGGGAAGATACGCAGTATTTT CASSLNPGEDTQYF
TRBJ2-7 few TRBV29-1 - TGCAGCGTTGCGACAACCACCTACGAGCAGTACTTC CSVATTTYEQYF
TRBJ2-1 few TRBV7-9 TRBD2 TGTGCCAGCAGCCCCAGGAGCGGGGGAACAGCGTACGGGCGTGATGAGCAGTTCTTC CASSPRSGGTAYGRDEQFF
TRBJ2-5 few TRBV11-2 TRBD2 TGTGCCAGCAGCCGTTTAGGGACTAGCGGGGGGGTGGAGACCCAGTACTTC CASSRLGTSGGVETQYF
TRBJ1-4 few TRBV4-3 - TGCGCCAGCAGCCCAAGTCGGGGGGCTGATGAAAAACTGTTTTTT CASSPSRGADEKLFF
TRBJ2-5 few TRBV27 - TGTGCCAGCAGTCCCCTGGGAAAAGAGACCCAGTACTTC CASSPLGKETQYF
TRBJ1-1 few TRBV15 - TGTGCCACCAGCAGAGGTACTGGGGCTAACACTGAAGCTTTCTTT CATSRGTGANTEAFF
TRBJ2-2 few TRBV27 TRBD1 TGTGCCAACAGTTTGCCGGGACAGGGGAAAGGGAGCGGGGAGCTGTTTTTT CANSLPGQGKGSGELFF
TRBJ2-5 few TRBV7-2 - TGTGCCAGCAGCCGAACCCACCTAAACAGCCCGGGGGAAGAGACCCAGTACTTC CASSRTHLNSPGEETQYF
TRBJ1-2 - TRBV20-1 - TGCAGTGCCCCGGGGCTGGAGAACTATGGCTACACCTTC CSAPGLENYGYTF
TRBJ2-2 few TRBV11-2 - TGTGCCAGCAGCTTCCTTTTCACCGGGGAGCTGTTTTTT CASSFLFTGELFF
TRBJ2-3 - TRBV24-1 - TGTGCCACCAGTGATACGGCTACGCAGTATTTT CATSDTATQYF
TRBJ1-1 - TRBV6-5 - TGTGCCAGCATAGGGGCAGTTGAAGCTTTCTTT CASIGAVEAFF
TRBJ1-5 few TRBV7-2 - TGTGCCAGCAGCTTAGTGGACAGTCCCAATCAGCCCCAGCATTTT CASSLVDSPNQPQHF
TRBJ1-3 - TRBV7-2 TRBD1 TGTGCCAGCAGCGCGCACGGACAGGCCTCTGGAAACACCATATATTTT CASSAHGQASGNTIYF
TRBJ2-7 - TRBV11-3 - TGTGCCAGCAGCTTAGCCCACCACCCGGACAGTCCCGAGCAGTACTTC CASSLAHHPDSPEQYF
TRBJ2-5 few TRBV20-1 TRBD1 TGCAGTGCTAACCCCGGGACAGGACAAGAGACCCAGTACTTC CSANPGTGQETQYF